This is a list of T cell receptor beta chains from one sample in a study of blood T cell dynamics during melanoma immunotherapy. Produced via immunoSEQ multiplex PCR; TCRdb's table is partial and in-frame only. The data hold some 10,000 clones, with 85% observed a single time. The sample in question was blood, obtained from a patient treated with checkpoint blockade. Receptors were obtained from a human donor with melanoma. CDR3s include the opening cysteine and the closing phenylalanine or tryptophan. The D gene is left open where the match is weak. The size of a clone is reported for some rows only, either as once, few or many, or as a class for expanded clones.

v_call	d_call	clone_size	j_call	cdr3_nt	cdr3_aa
TRBV19	TRBD1	.	TRBJ2-7	TGTGCCAGTAGTAACTCTCCGGACAGGTCAATCTACGAGCAGTACTTC	CASSNSPDRSIYEQYF
TRBV11-2	.	.	TRBJ1-1	TGTGCCAGCAGCGACCGCCTGGTGGGGGTGGAGGAAGCTTTCTTT	CASSDRLVGVEEAFF
TRBV7-9	.	.	TRBJ1-2	TGTGCCAGCAGCTTAGTAAGGCTTTCTAACTATGGCTACACCTTC	CASSLVRLSNYGYTF
TRBV19	TRBD1	.	TRBJ1-1	TGTGCCAGTAGTCACCGACAGGGGGCAGGGGGCACTGAAGCTTTCTTT	CASSHRQGAGGTEAFF
TRBV5-1	TRBD1	.	TRBJ1-4	TGCGCCAGCAGCTTGGGATTGGACAGGGGTAATGAAAAACTGTTTTTT	CASSLGLDRGNEKLFF
TRBV6-5	TRBD1	once	TRBJ2-7	TGTGCCAGCATCGACCCTTCAGGGGGAACTTACGAGCAGTACTTC	CASIDPSGGTYEQYF
TRBV2	.	.	TRBJ1-4	TGTGCCAGCAGTGAGACTTCGGTAGTGTTTTTT	CASSETSVVFF
TRBV6-6	TRBD2	.	TRBJ2-3	TGTGCCAGCAGGCCCGGGGGGAACACAGATACGCAGTATTTT	CASRPGGNTDTQYF
TRBV7-8	.	once	TRBJ1-1	TGTGCCAGCAGCTTTTACGGTGGGGAAAACACTGAAGCTTTCTTT	CASSFYGGENTEAFF
TRBV6-4	TRBD1	.	TRBJ2-3	TGTGCCAGCAGTGAGGGACAGGGGGCAGATACGCAGTATTTT	CASSEGQGADTQYF
TRBV5-4	.	.	TRBJ2-5	TGTGCCAGCAGCTTGTCTGGGGGGGCAGAGACCCAGTACTTC	CASSLSGGAETQYF
TRBV9	TRBD1	once	TRBJ1-3	TGTGCCAGCAGCGTGGGACCCCCGGGACAGCCCGGAAACACCATATATTTT	CASSVGPPGQPGNTIYF
TRBV7-8	.	.	TRBJ1-2	TGTGCCAGCAGCCCAACTAACAATGGCTATGGCTACACCTTC	CASSPTNNGYGYTF
TRBV7-2	.	few	TRBJ1-1	TGTGCCAGCAGCTCGGGATGGAGGACTGAAGCTTTCTTT	CASSSGWRTEAFF
TRBV6-9	TRBD2	.	TRBJ2-3	TGTGCCAGCAGTTTTCCGACTAGCGGGGGACCCACAGATACGCAGTATTTT	CASSFPTSGGPTDTQYF
TRBV27	TRBD2	.	TRBJ2-1	TGTGCCAGCGTTGCTAGCGGGGGAGGCAATGAGCAGTTCTTC	CASVASGGGNEQFF
TRBV11-2	.	.	TRBJ2-2	TGTGCCAGCAGCCCCAAATCGAGACCCGGGGAGCTGTTTTTT	CASSPKSRPGELFF
TRBV15	.	.	TRBJ2-5	TGTGCCACCAGCAGAGAGGACCGGGAGACCCAGTACTTC	CATSREDRETQYF
TRBV6-4	.	.	TRBJ1-4	TGTGCCAGCAGTGGCCCCGGGGCTTTATGGATTCTCGATAATGAAAAACTGTTTTTT	CASSGPGALWILDNEKLFF
TRBV6-4	TRBD2	.	TRBJ2-1	TGTGCCAGCAGTGACTCGATGGCGGGGGGGCATGAGCAGTTCTTC	CASSDSMAGGHEQFF
TRBV6-1	.	.	TRBJ1-4	TGTGCCAGCAGTCCCCCCGCCGTAGAAAAACTGTTTTTT	CASSPPAVEKLFF
TRBV30	.	.	TRBJ2-5	TGTGCCTGGAATACGGGGACGGAGTGGGAGACCCAGTACTTC	CAWNTGTEWETQYF
TRBV6-6	TRBD1	.	TRBJ1-3	TGTGCCAGCAGTTCGGGACAGAAAAACACCATATATTTT	CASSSGQKNTIYF
TRBV18	.	.	TRBJ1-4	TGTGCCAGCTCACCACGTGGGCCCTTGGGAACTAATGAAAAACTGTTTTTT	CASSPRGPLGTNEKLFF
TRBV5-1	TRBD1	.	TRBJ2-7	TGCGCCAGCAGCTTGGGGGGACAGGCGTTCTCCTACGAGCAGTACTTC	CASSLGGQAFSYEQYF
TRBV28	TRBD1	.	TRBJ1-2	TGTGCCAGCAGCGGACAGGGTACTTGGGGCTACACCTTC	CASSGQGTWGYTF
TRBV6-5	.	.	TRBJ2-1	TGTGCCAGCAGCATTTCATCGGGGAGGAATGAGCAGTTCTTC	CASSISSGRNEQFF
TRBV2	TRBD1	.	TRBJ1-2	TGTGCCAGCAGTGCGGGGCAGGGGGCGCGAGGCTACACCTTC	CASSAGQGARGYTF
TRBV5-1	TRBD2	.	TRBJ2-3	TGCGCCAGCAGCTTGGTGCGGGAGGCAGATACGCAGTATTTT	CASSLVREADTQYF
TRBV9	.	.	TRBJ1-2	TGTGCCAGCAGCGTAGCTAACAGAGGAAATGGCTACACCTTC	CASSVANRGNGYTF
TRBV15	TRBD1	.	TRBJ2-1	TGTGCCACCAGCATAGGACAGGACAATGAGCAGTTCTTC	CATSIGQDNEQFF
TRBV4-3	.	.	TRBJ2-5	TGCGCCAGCAGCCAGAACCCCCAGGGGGAGACCCAGTACTTC	CASSQNPQGETQYF
TRBV5-1	.	.	TRBJ1-3	TGCGCCAGCAGCCCGGACGGGGGTGAAAACACCATATATTTT	CASSPDGGENTIYF
TRBV19	TRBD1	few	TRBJ1-6	TGTGCCAGTAGTCACTCAGGGGGGGCTGTTTATAATTCACCCCTCCACTTT	CASSHSGGAVYNSPLHF
TRBV4-2	.	.	TRBJ1-2	TGTGCCAGCAGCCGAGTAGGGGAAGGAGACTATGGCTACACCTTC	CASSRVGEGDYGYTF
TRBV7-2	.	.	TRBJ1-2	TGTGCCAGCACCGGGAATCCAGGGGTTAACTATGGCTACACCTTC	CASTGNPGVNYGYTF
TRBV19	TRBD1	.	TRBJ2-7	TGTGCCAGTAGCAAGGACAGGGCCTACGAGCAGTACTTC	CASSKDRAYEQYF
TRBV5-8	.	.	TRBJ2-5	TGTGCCAGCAGCTTTCTGGGGGCCGAGACCCAGTACTTC	CASSFLGAETQYF
TRBV19	.	.	TRBJ1-4	TGTGCCAGTAGTATGCGGCGGGGAGCAACTAATGAAAAACTGTTTTTT	CASSMRRGATNEKLFF
TRBV4-3	TRBD2	.	TRBJ2-1	TGCGCCAGCAGCCAAGAAACTAGCGGGGGCGATGAGCAGTTCTTC	CASSQETSGGDEQFF
TRBV7-9	TRBD1	.	TRBJ2-7	TGTGCCAGCAGCCCACGAGGACAGGGCCAAGGCTACGAGCAGTACTTC	CASSPRGQGQGYEQYF
TRBV11-1	TRBD1	.	TRBJ1-4	TGTGCCAGCAGCCGCGGGACAGGGGACGAAAAACTGTTTTTT	CASSRGTGDEKLFF
TRBV4-1	TRBD1	.	TRBJ2-1	TGCGCCAGCAGCCCCCCCGGGACAGGGTTTGAGAATGAGCAGTTCTTC	CASSPPGTGFENEQFF
TRBV6-6	.	.	TRBJ1-5	TGTGCCAGCAGTTCCTTGGGGGGCGATCAGCCCCAGCATTTT	CASSSLGGDQPQHF
TRBV6-5	.	.	TRBJ2-5	TGTGCCAGCAGTTACACGGGGCGAAGGGAGACCCAGTACTTC	CASSYTGRRETQYF
TRBV4-3	TRBD2	.	TRBJ2-1	TGCGCCAGCAGCCGACAACTAGCGGGGGAGTACAATGAGCAGTTCTTC	CASSRQLAGEYNEQFF
TRBV7-9	.	.	TRBJ1-2	TGTGCCAGCACCCCGACGGCTCAGGTCGGCTACACCTTC	CASTPTAQVGYTF
TRBV2	.	.	TRBJ1-1	TGTGCCACCCAAGGGACGGCGAACACTGAAGCTTTCTTT	CATQGTANTEAFF
TRBV11-2	TRBD2	.	TRBJ2-3	TGTGCCAGCAGAGGGACTAGTGCTAGCACAGATACGCAGTATTTT	CASRGTSASTDTQYF
TRBV30	.	.	TRBJ1-2	TGTGCCTACTCTCGGGGGGCGAACTATGGCTACACCTTC	CAYSRGANYGYTF
TRBV6-5	.	.	TRBJ1-4	TGTGCCAGCAGTTACTCGGGACGGGCAGGCGGCGAAAAACTGTTTTTT	CASSYSGRAGGEKLFF
TRBV18	.	.	TRBJ1-1	TGTGCCAGCTCAAGGGACGGTAAGAACACTGAAGCTTTCTTT	CASSRDGKNTEAFF
TRBV9	.	few	TRBJ1-6	TGTGCCAGCAGCGTAGCTCCCGGTTTCAATTCACCCCTCCACTTT	CASSVAPGFNSPLHF
TRBV5-4	TRBD1	.	TRBJ1-2	TGTGCCAGCAGCTGGTCCCGGGACAGTTTCAACACCTTC	CASSWSRDSFNTF
TRBV6-6	.	.	TRBJ2-7	TGTGCCAGCAGTGTCTCCGGGAATTCCTACGAGCAGTACTTC	CASSVSGNSYEQYF
TRBV5-1	TRBD1	.	TRBJ2-7	TGCGCCAGCAGCTTAGGGACAGGGGGCTACGAGCAGTACTTC	CASSLGTGGYEQYF
TRBV5-8	.	.	TRBJ2-3	TGTGCCAGCAGCTTGGTCGGGTTCGGGTGGGCAGATACGCAGTATTTT	CASSLVGFGWADTQYF